One and the same sample provided the 26 T cell receptor beta chains below, sequenced in a study of shared clonotypes between healthy human individuals. Measured with immunoSEQ multiplex PCR; TCRdb has only the in-frame clones, and not every one. Of some 2,500,000 clones in the sample, just under 95% were seen once. The sample comprised naive CD4+ T cells from PBMCs. Regarding subset: CD45RA+ positively selected. All receptors derive from a man aged 18 to 29 in good health. Some clones in this sample may be carry-over from other donors' samples.

The CDR3 region is CASRAERGLFNEQFF. The CDR3 coding sequence is TGTGCCAGCAGGGCAGAGCGGGGTCTTTTTAATGAGCAGTTCTTC. V and J are TRBV6-1 and TRBJ2-1; TRBD2 matches 7 bases. Germline-derived CDR1 and CDR2 are MNHNS and SASEGT. CDR3 length equals 15 residues. Losses at the gene ends were 6 bases for V and 7 bases for J; bases not matched to a gene: 12.

This clone was picked up one time. The chain is built from TRBV5-1 and TRBJ1-5; D is uncertain. Trimming stripped 3 bases from V and 9 bases from J, with 10 bases between. The CDR3 is 12 residues long. Germline V gene data show CDR1 as SGHRS and CDR2 as YFSETQ. The CDR3 loop reads CASSWAGGPQHF. Here the CDR3 DNA reads TGCGCCAGCAGCTGGGCCGGAGGGCCCCAGCATTTT. The full variable domain, completed using reference TRBV5-1 and TRBJ1-5, is KAGVTQTPRYLIKTRGQQVTLSCSPISGHRSVSWYQQTPGQGLQFLFEYFSETQRNKGNFPGRFSGRQFSNSRSEMNVSTLELGDSALYLCASSWAGGPQHFGDGTRLSIL.

This chain joins TRBV2 and TRBJ2-3; D is perhaps TRBD1 or TRBD2 (7 bases each). This CDR3 region has 18 residues. V shed 5 bases and J shed 8 bases, with 29 bases lying between them. Germline V gene sequence: CDR1 SNHLY, CDR2 FYNNEI. The CDR3 DNA sequence: TGTGCCAGCAGTACCCGAGCAGGGGGACAGCGGGACCGGAGTACGCAGTATTTT. It specifies CASSTRAGGQRDRSTQYF.

As DNA, the CDR3 is TGCAGCGCCGGCTTGGGGGGGTCGGAACTGTTTTTT. It is translated as CSAGLGGSELFF. The rearrangement joins TRBV29-1 to TRBJ1-4, with D possibly matching TRBD1 (5 bases). In germline, CDR1 is SQVTM, CDR2 ANQGSEA. The V and J ends lost 7 bases and 12 bases respectively, with 18 bases between them. This CDR3 comprises 12 residues.

This chain links TRBV28 with TRBJ2-3; 7 bases fit TRBD2. J was trimmed by 6 bases and V by 0 bases; bases with no gene match: 12. The CDR3 length is 17 residues. The germline V gene has CDR1 MDHEN and CDR2 SYDVKM. The CDR3 DNA reads as TGTGCCAGCAGTTTATGGGGCAGTGCGGGAGAGGATGATACGCAGTATTTT. It specifies CASSLWGSAGEDDTQYF.

V and J are TRBV18 and TRBJ1-4; D unresolved. Germline V CDR1 and CDR2: KGHSH, LQKENI. Trimming cost V 6 bases and J 7 bases, with 15 bases left between them. This CDR3 is built from 14 residues. This CDR3 is CASSGSYEVEKLFF. The CDR3 DNA sequence: TGTGCCAGCTCGGGGTCGTACGAGGTTGAAAAACTGTTTTTT.

CDR3 sequence (DNA): TGTGCCAGCAGCTTGGTGGGCAGGGGGGAATACGAGCAGTACTTC. This translates into CASSLVGRGEYEQYF. The chain employs TRBV5-5 and TRBJ2-7; D possibly corresponds to TRBD1 (7 bases). Germline assignment: CDR1 SGHKS and CDR2 YYEKEE (reference sequence). The germline V and J ends were trimmed by 0 bases and 4 bases, with 14 bases remaining between them. This CDR3 region has 15 residues.

The chain carries TRBV27 and TRBJ2-3; 13 bases map to TRBD2. CDR3 length equals 18 residues. Germline trimming cut 5 bases from V and 8 bases from J; bases unmatched to any gene: 16. From germline, CDR1 is MNHEY and CDR2 SMNVEV (reference sequence). DNA for the CDR3: TGTGCCAGCAGTGCGACCCGGACTAGCGGGAGTTACGGGGGTACGCAGTATTTT. Amino acids: CASSATRTSGSYGGTQYF.

For this clone: At one of its ends the junction is not consistent with the germline gene, which may arise from a read error. CDR3 protein: CASRSGVATSEKLFF. The CDR3 nucleotides are TGTGCCAGCAGATCAGGGGTTGCAACTAGTGAAAAACTGTTTTTT. This chain uses TRBV27 with TRBJ1-4; D is possibly TRBD1 (6 bases). This CDR3 is 15 amino acids long. Germline V lookup: CDR1 MNHEY, CDR2 SMNVEV (reference sequence). Based on the CDR3 plus reference TRBV27 and TRBJ1-4, the full variable domain is EAQVTQNPRYLITVTGKKLTVTCSQNMNHEYMSWYRQDPGLGLRQIYYSMNVEVTDKGDVPEGYKVSRKEKRNFPLILESPSPNQTSLYFCASRSGVATSEKLFFGSGTQLSVL.

The rearrangement uses TRBV9 and TRBJ2-3; unclear D gene. The ends were cut back, 3 bases at V and 7 bases at J, with 18 bases in the middle. In germline, CDR1 is SGDLS, CDR2 YYNGEE. The CDR3 runs to 15 residues. In DNA form, the CDR3 reads TGTGCCAGCAGCGGCCGTAGGCCCCTAGAGAATACGCAGTATTTT. Its translation: CASSGRRPLENTQYF. Combining the CDR3 with reference TRBV9 and TRBJ2-3 gives the whole variable domain DSGVTQTPKHLITATGQRVTLRCSPRSGDLSVYWYQQSLDQGLQFLIQYYNGEERAKGNILERFSAQQFPDLHSELNLSSLELGDSALYFCASSGRRPLENTQYFGPGTRLTVL.

Comment on this clone: Within the sample, other DNA sequences also encode this same CDR3. The chain couples TRBV5-1 to TRBJ2-1; D gene ambiguous. The CDR3 sequence is 14 residues long. The V and J ends lost 0 bases and 4 bases respectively, with 8 bases between them. Per germline, CDR1 SGHRS and CDR2 YFSETQ. CDR3 sequence (DNA): TGCGCCAGCAGCTTGGAAGGCGGTTACAATGAGCAGTTCTTC. Translated: CASSLEGGYNEQFF.

The gene calls are TRBV6-5 and TRBJ1-2; 8 positions match TRBD1. CDR1 and CDR2 (germline): MNHEY, SVGAGI. The CDR3 length is 15 residues. J lost 4 bases, V lost 4 bases, and 8 bases had no gene match. CDR3 nucleotides: TGTGCCAGCAGTTCCCTGACAGGGGCGGGCTATGGCTACACCTTC. This codes for CASSSLTGAGYGYTF.

This rearrangement joins TRBV27 to TRBJ2-3; 15 nucleotides match TRBD2. This CDR3 region has 18 residues. V lost 6 bases to trimming and J lost 5 bases; unmatched junction nucleotides: 12. Germline CDR1 MNHEY, CDR2 SMNVEV (reference sequence). CDR3 bases: TGTGCCAGCAGAAGGGATGGACTAGCGGGAGGGCCCGTAGATACGCAGTATTTT. It encodes CASRRDGLAGGPVDTQYF.

The chain recombines TRBV6-1 with TRBJ1-4; D is uncertain. This CDR3 is built from 13 residues. V was trimmed by 1 base and J by 12 bases, leaving 12 bases between them. CDR1 MNHNS and CDR2 SASEGT come from the germline V gene. The CDR3 nucleotides read TGTGCCAGCAGTGAAGTGGGGTCTGATCAACTGTTTTTT. Translation gives CASSEVGSDQLFF.

The chain combines TRBV4-1 with TRBJ1-3, with a possible D match to TRBD1 (5 bases). CDR3 length equals 17 residues. The germline V gene encodes CDR1 MGHRA and CDR2 YSYEKL. Trimming pared 4 bases from V and 2 bases from J, leaving 18 bases between. CDR3 nucleotide sequence: TGCGCCAGCAGCCTAACACGTAGGGGAGGAACTGGAAACACCATATATTTT. This sequence encodes CASSLTRRGGTGNTIYF.

This chain joins TRBV19 and TRBJ2-2; D may be TRBD1 (6 bases). Germline V lookup: CDR1 LNHDA, CDR2 SQIVND (reference sequence). The CDR3 loop spans 15 amino acids. V was shortened by 0 bases and J by 2 bases, with 7 bases between the two germline ends. The CDR3 nucleotides are TGTGCCAGTAGTATAGATGGGGGCAACACCGGGGAGCTGTTTTTT. Residues: CASSIDGGNTGELFF.

This clone was seen a single time. The rearrangement uses TRBV10-2 and TRBJ2-5, with TRBD2 identical over 11 bases. After removal of 9 bases from V and 4 bases from J, the junction contained 4 bases not matched to a gene. The CDR3 is made up of 13 amino acids. CDR1 and CDR2 (germline): WSHSY, SAAADI. CDR3 protein: CASTGLAGETQYF. The CDR3 DNA follows: TGCGCCAGTACTGGACTAGCGGGAGAGACCCAGTACTTC.

The chain couples TRBV27 to TRBJ1-4; TRBD1 agrees at 8 bases. CDR3 length: 16 amino acids. The germline gives CDR1 MNHEY, CDR2 SMNVEV (reference sequence). Germline trimming cut 10 bases from V and 4 bases from J; bases unmatched to any gene: 14. CDR3 region: CATKPRDRGYNEKLFF. The CDR3 DNA reads TGTGCCACCAAACCGCGAGACAGGGGCTATAATGAAAAACTGTTTTTT.

This rearrangement joins TRBV5-6 to TRBJ2-5; 9 bases line up with TRBD1. This CDR3 has 14 residues. Germline lookup yields CDR1 SGHDT and CDR2 YYEEEE. J gave up 5 bases and V 4 bases, and 6 bases lay outside the gene matches. The CDR3 DNA sequence: TGTGCCAGCAGCCGGACAGGGGCATGGGAGACCCAGTACTTC. It codes for CASSRTGAWETQYF. The variable domain in full, completed from reference TRBV5-6 and TRBJ2-5, reads DAGVTQSPTHLIKTRGQQVTLRCSPKSGHDTVSWYQQALGQGPQFIFQYYEEEERQRGNFPDRFSGHQFPNYSSELNVNALLLGDSALYLCASSRTGAWETQYFGPGTRLLVL.

This clone was detected only a few times. The chain has TRBV7-2 and TRBJ2-7; TRBD1 is a possible D gene (5 bases). This CDR3 contains 14 residues. Germline values: CDR1 SGHTA, CDR2 FQGNSA. Trimming left V 2 bases short and J 1 base short, with 9 bases between. The CDR3 here is CASSLLDRSYEQYF. CDR3 sequence (DNA): TGTGCCAGCAGCTTACTCGACAGATCCTACGAGCAGTACTTC.

The chain uses TRBV9 and TRBJ1-1, with D maybe TRBD1 (5 bases). The CDR3 covers 13 residues. V lost 1 base, J lost 6 bases, and 10 bases lay in between. From germline, CDR1 is SGDLS and CDR2 YYNGEE. CDR3 sequence (DNA): TGTGCCAGCAGCGTACTCGCGGGGCCTGAAGCTTTCTTT. Its protein is CASSVLAGPEAFF.

The chain joins TRBV14 to TRBJ1-1; D gene ambiguous. CDR3 length equals 11 residues. V lost 3 bases, J lost 6 bases, and 5 bases lay in between. Germline V CDR1 and CDR2: SGHDN, FVKESK. The CDR3 DNA sequence: TGTGCCAGCAGCCACCGGGCTGAAGCTTTCTTT. This sequence encodes CASSHRAEAFF.

V and J are TRBV20-1 and TRBJ1-2; 7 nucleotides align to TRBD1. This CDR3 has 11 amino acids. With 3 bases clipped from V and 6 bases from J, the junction kept 1 base outside the gene matches. Germline CDR1 is DFQATT and CDR2 is SNEGSKA (reference sequence). This CDR3 is CSARGQHGYTF. The CDR3 DNA reads as TGCAGTGCTAGGGGACAGCATGGCTACACCTTC.

The rearrangement uses TRBV4-1 and TRBJ2-1; no definite D call. This CDR3 is 14 amino acids long. Germline V CDR1 and CDR2: MGHRA, YSYEKL. Trimming took off 0 bases at V and 6 bases at J, with 9 bases between the two ends. The DNA for the CDR3 is TGCGCCAGCAGCCAAGATCTGACGAGCAATGAGCAGTTCTTC. As protein: CASSQDLTSNEQFF.

This sequence joins TRBV6-1 and TRBJ2-6; tentative D call: TRBD2 (6 bases). Germline loops: CDR1 MNHNS, CDR2 SASEGT. The CDR3 sequence is 16 residues long. The V and J ends lost 2 bases and 4 bases respectively, with 12 bases between them. CDR3 residues: CASSEFGGIGANVLTF. The CDR3 DNA follows: TGTGCCAGCAGTGAATTTGGGGGGATCGGGGCCAACGTCCTGACTTTC.

The chain employs TRBV5-1 and TRBJ1-1; D unresolved. Germline V gene data show CDR1 as SGHRS and CDR2 as YFSETQ. V dropped 4 bases and J dropped 0 bases, with 10 bases sitting between them. There are 14 residues in the CDR3. CDR3 region: CASSPTGMNTEAFF. DNA for the CDR3: TGCGCCAGCAGCCCTACGGGGATGAACACTGAAGCTTTCTTT.